What follows are 28 T cell receptor beta chains derived from one specimen sequenced in a study of blood T cell repertoires in COVID-19. Data came from immunoSEQ multiplex PCR; TCRdb stores just in-frame clones and leaves some out. The sample lists around 140,000 clones, 70% to 80% occurring once. The sequencing sample was made of peripheral blood. The receptors derive from a woman aged 50 to 60 with active or convalescent COVID-19.

The rearrangement joins TRBV7-3 to TRBJ2-2, with a weak D call TRBD2 (5 bases). Per the germline V gene, CDR1 is SGHTA and CDR2 is FQGTGA. Deletions cut 0 bases from V and 6 bases from J, with 11 bases between. This CDR3 has 15 amino acids. The DNA for the CDR3 is TGTGCCAGCAGCTTAACGGGTCGGGGTGCCGGGGAGCTGTTTTTT. This sequence encodes CASSLTGRGAGELFF.

The CDR3: CASSFRRVSYEQYF. The CDR3 region has the DNA TGTGCCAGCAGTTTCCGCAGGGTCTCCTACGAGCAGTACTTC. The J gene is TRBJ2-7, the V gene TRBV27; D possibly corresponds to TRBD1 (5 bases). The CDR3 contains 14 residues. The V gene lost 3 bases and the J gene lost 0 bases, with 9 bases spanning the gap. Germline-derived CDR1 and CDR2 are MNHEY and SMNVEV (reference sequence).

V is TRBV4-2 and J is TRBJ2-1, with a weak D call TRBD1 (6 bases). The germline gives CDR1 LGHNA, CDR2 YNFKEQ. The ends were cut back, 1 base at V and 4 bases at J, with 8 bases in the middle. CDR3 length: 14 amino acids. The chain's CDR3 is CASSQATGYNEQFF. The DNA of the CDR3 is TGTGCCAGCAGCCAAGCCACAGGGTACAATGAGCAGTTCTTC.

This clone showed up many times. The genes are TRBV18 and TRBJ1-1, with a possible D match to TRBD1 (6 bases). Trimming removed 4 bases from V and 5 bases from J, with 23 bases in between. Germline V CDR1 and CDR2: KGHSH, LQKENI. This CDR3 spans 17 amino acids. CDR3 sequence: CASSLRSAGVKVTEAFF. CDR3 DNA sequence: TGTGCCAGCTCACTTAGGTCGGCAGGGGTAAAAGTAACTGAAGCTTTCTTT.

This clone was seen just once. For the CDR3, the DNA is TGTGCCAGCAGTGAAGTCTCTCTGGGGGCTTTGAGCGAGCAGTACTTC. It codes for CASSEVSLGALSEQYF. The genes are TRBV6-1 and TRBJ2-7, with a tentative D call TRBD1 (6 bases). Germline V gene sequence: CDR1 MNHNS, CDR2 SASEGT. The ends were cut back, 1 base at V and 6 bases at J, with 19 bases in the middle. This CDR3 contains 16 residues.

This clone was seen only a few times. The V gene is TRBV30, the J gene TRBJ1-5; D is unclear. There are 14 residues in the CDR3. Germline V gene data show CDR1 as GTSNPN and CDR2 as SVGIG (reference sequence). V was cut by 3 bases and J by 7 bases, with 16 bases left in between. CDR3 in DNA: TGTGCCTGGAGGGCCCCTAGCGTTCACCAGCCCCAGCATTTT. Its translation is CAWRAPSVHQPQHF.

This clone was detected many times. The chain links TRBV2 to TRBJ2-5; tentative D call: TRBD2 (5 bases). This CDR3 has 13 residues. Germline V CDR1 and CDR2: SNHLY, FYNNEI. Trimming stripped 6 bases from V and 5 bases from J, with 13 bases between. The CDR3: CASRRGQSETQYF. CDR3 in DNA: TGTGCCAGCAGGAGAGGGCAGTCGGAGACCCAGTACTTC.

In the case of this clone: One base away lies a much larger clone, so this may be a sequencing read error. Other DNA sequences in this specimen translate into the identical CDR3. The genes are TRBV4-1 and TRBJ2-1; D is undetermined. This CDR3 has 15 amino acids. The germline V gene encodes CDR1 MGHRA and CDR2 YSYEKL. The CDR3 sequence: CASSQATDPIREQFF. The CDR3 DNA follows: TGCGCCAGCAGTCAAGCCACAGACCCCATTAGGGAGCAGTTCTTC.

This chain uses TRBV4-3 with TRBJ2-7; no clear D. V lost 0 bases and J 1 base, leaving 10 bases between the germline ends. The CDR3 runs 15 residues. CDR1 LGHNA and CDR2 YSLEER come from the germline V gene. As DNA, the CDR3 is TGCGCCAGCAGCCAAGATGACCAGGCGTCCTACGAGCAGTACTTC. Translating it yields CASSQDDQASYEQYF.

This clone came up once. This sequence joins TRBV6-2 or TRBV6-3 and TRBJ2-5, with 10 bases identical to TRBD2. The CDR3 contains 16 residues. Trimming removed 6 bases from V and 3 bases from J; junction bases left unmatched: 10. Germline lookup yields CDR1 MNHEY and CDR2 SVGEGT. In nucleotides, the CDR3 is TGTGCCAGCAGCTTTCCGGGACTAGCGCATGAAGAGACCCAGTACTTC. It encodes CASSFPGLAHEETQYF.

The chain couples TRBV28 to TRBJ1-1; 9 bases are shared with TRBD1. Germline V gene lookup returns CDR1 MDHEN and CDR2 SYDVKM. Trimming took 2 bases from V and 4 from J; bases not matched to a gene: 5. The CDR3 runs to 15 residues. For the CDR3, the DNA is TGTGCCAGCAGTTTACCCGGGACAGGGACCACTGAAGCTTTCTTT. It is translated as CASSLPGTGTTEAFF.

The gene calls are TRBV28 and TRBJ2-7; D remains ambiguous. From germline, CDR1 is MDHEN and CDR2 SYDVKM. V was shortened by 2 bases and J by 3 bases, with 14 bases between the two germline ends. The CDR3 extends over 15 amino acids. In nucleotides, the CDR3 is TGTGCCAGCAGTTTACCCCCCTCGGGTTACTACGAGCAGTACTTC. Amino acids: CASSLPPSGYYEQYF.

The chain employs TRBV2 and TRBJ1-3; no clear D gene. V lost 6 bases and J lost 0, with 12 bases in between. The CDR3 spans 15 residues. CDR1 and CDR2 from the germline V gene are SNHLY and FYNNEI. Here the CDR3 reads CASRLTSSSGNTIYF. CDR3 DNA: TGTGCCAGCAGACTAACTTCTTCCTCTGGAAACACCATATATTTT.

The rearrangement uses TRBV28 and TRBJ2-7, with D perhaps matching TRBD2 (7 bases). V lost 3 bases and J 1 base, leaving 22 bases between the germline ends. CDR1 MDHEN and CDR2 SYDVKM come from the germline V gene. The CDR3 covers 18 residues. The CDR3 nucleotides read TGTGCCAGCAGTTTCCCTTTAATGTCGGGGGGCCAGTCCTACGAGCAGTACTTC. Its translation: CASSFPLMSGGQSYEQYF.

The V call is TRBV6-5, the J call TRBJ1-2; the D is unclear. CDR1 and CDR2 from the germline V gene are MNHEY and SVGAGI. Trimming removed 7 bases at V and 8 bases at J, with 11 bases between. The CDR3 contains 11 residues. The CDR3 coding sequence is TGTGCCAGCACCCAACTTCGCGGCTACACCTTC. Protein: CASTQLRGYTF.

This clone was seen once. CDR3 loop: CASSLRGRNQPQHF. In nucleotides, the CDR3 is TGTGCCAGCAGCTTGAGGGGGCGCAATCAGCCCCAGCATTTT. The chain couples TRBV5-6 to TRBJ1-5; TRBD1 aligns across 7 bases. Germline loops: CDR1 SGHDT, CDR2 YYEEEE. The CDR3 sequence is 14 residues long. The V and J ends lost 1 base and 2 bases, in that order; junction bases with no gene match: 0.

The genes are TRBV2 and TRBJ1-6, with TRBD1 as a possible D gene (5 bases). The CDR3 has 15 residues. V was pared by 7 bases and J by 0 bases, with 10 bases between. Looked up from germline, CDR1 is SNHLY and CDR2 is FYNNEI. The CDR3 sequence is CASKHDSSYNSPLHF. In DNA form, the CDR3 reads TGTGCCAGCAAACACGACAGCTCCTATAATTCACCCCTCCACTTT. Combining the CDR3 with reference TRBV2 and TRBJ1-6 gives the whole variable domain EPEVTQTPSHQVTQMGQEVILRCVPISNHLYFYWYRQILGQKVEFLVSFYNNEISEKSEIFDDQFSVERPDGSNFTLKIRSTKLEDSAMYFCASKHDSSYNSPLHFGNGTRLTVT.

The V call is TRBV14, the J call TRBJ1-2, with 7 bases fitting TRBD1. The V segment lost 4 bases and the J segment 4 bases; nucleotides outside the gene matches: 3. The CDR3 totals 13 residues. Germline CDR1 and CDR2: SGHDN and FVKESK. This CDR3 reads CASSPGQSYGYTF. Written as DNA, the CDR3 is TGTGCCAGCAGCCCGGGACAGAGCTATGGCTACACCTTC.

The chain joins TRBV3-1 (or the pseudogene TRBV3-2) to TRBJ1-1; tentative D call: TRBD1 (5 bases). CDR3 length: 15 amino acids. CDR1 is LGHDT and CDR2 is YNNKEL in the germline V gene (reference sequence). The germline V and J ends were trimmed by 9 bases and 0 bases, with 17 bases remaining between them. The CDR3 region is CASSPRTRLNTEAFF. For the CDR3, the DNA is TGTGCCAGTTCCCCCAGGACAAGACTGAACACTGAAGCTTTCTTT.

The V and J genes are TRBV19 and TRBJ2-1; TRBD2 matches 11 bases. V gave up 4 bases and J gave up 4 bases; unmatched junction bases: 6. This CDR3 spans 16 amino acids. Germline lookup yields CDR1 LNHDA and CDR2 SQIVND (reference sequence). The CDR3 coding sequence is TGTGCCAGTAGTACCCCGGGACTAGCGGCGTACAATGAGCAGTTCTTC. Translated: CASSTPGLAAYNEQFF.

V usage is TRBV7-8 and J usage is TRBJ2-2; 8 bases agree with TRBD1. The CDR3 runs to 17 residues. Germline V gene lookup returns CDR1 SGHVS and CDR2 FQNEAQ. After removal of 1 base from V and 2 bases from J, the junction contained 6 bases not matched to a gene. The DNA for the CDR3 is TGTGCCAGCAGCTTAGGCACCCAGGGGGCAAACACCGGGGAGCTGTTTTTT. Translation: CASSLGTQGANTGELFF.

In its sample, this clone was seen once. The CDR3 DNA sequence: TGTGCCAGCAGCCAAGAACAGGGGGCAGGGGGCTACACCTTC. Translating it yields CASSQEQGAGGYTF. The genes are TRBV4-2 and TRBJ1-2; TRBD1 matches 9 bases. CDR3 length: 14 amino acids. The germline gives CDR1 LGHNA, CDR2 YNFKEQ. Losses at the gene ends were 0 bases for V and 8 bases for J; bases not matched to a gene: 4.

The CDR3 nucleotides read TGTGCCAGCAGCCCCAAGGGGGGACTAGCGGGAGAGGGAGAGACCCAGTACTTC. Translation gives CASSPKGGLAGEGETQYF. The chain couples TRBV9 to TRBJ2-5, with 14 positions matching TRBD2. Germline assignment: CDR1 SGDLS and CDR2 YYNGEE. The CDR3 totals 18 residues. Trimming at V came to 4 bases and at J to 4 bases, leaving 12 bases not matched to a gene.

This sequence joins TRBV30 and TRBJ2-7; D is perhaps TRBD1 (5 bases). The CDR3 has 11 amino acids. V lost 0 bases and J lost 12, with 12 bases in between. CDR1 and CDR2 (germline): GTSNPN, SVGIG (reference sequence). In DNA form, the CDR3 reads TGTGCCTGGAGTGTACGTGACAGCCCGTACTTC. Its protein is CAWSVRDSPYF.

The V gene is TRBV28, the J gene TRBJ2-7, with 10 bases aligning to TRBD2. J gave up 9 bases and V 6 bases, and 8 bases lay outside the gene matches. The germline gives CDR1 MDHEN, CDR2 SYDVKM. This CDR3 has 13 amino acids. CDR3 protein: CASSDLAGAAQYF. The CDR3 nucleotides are TGTGCCAGCAGCGATCTAGCGGGAGCGGCGCAGTACTTC. Looking up the rest from reference TRBV28 and TRBJ2-7 gives the full variable domain: DVKVTQSSRYLVKRTGEKVFLECVQDMDHENMFWYRQDPGLGLRLIYFSYDVKMKEKGDIPEGYSVSREKKERFSLILESASTNQTSMYLCASSDLAGAAQYFGPGTRLTVT.

The J gene is TRBJ1-1, the V gene TRBV15; D is uncertain. Germline V gives CDR1 LNHNV, CDR2 YYDKDF (reference sequence). Trimming removed 1 base at V and 2 bases at J, with 17 bases between. The CDR3 is made up of 17 amino acids. Written as DNA, the CDR3 is TGTGCCACCAGCAGAGCTTCGGTCGGTGTGACTAACACTGAAGCTTTCTTT. It is translated as CATSRASVGVTNTEAFF.

V gene TRBV6-5 combines with J gene TRBJ1-6, with 9 positions matching TRBD1. The V segment lost 0 bases and the J segment 6 bases; nucleotides outside the gene matches: 0. The CDR3 is made up of 15 amino acids. Looked up from germline, CDR1 is MNHEY and CDR2 is SVGAGI. The CDR3, as DNA: TGTGCCAGCAGTTACTCGGGACAGGGTAATTCACCCCTCCACTTT. Translated: CASSYSGQGNSPLHF.

V usage is TRBV5-1 and J usage is TRBJ2-3; TRBD2 is a possible D gene (7 bases). This CDR3 is 18 amino acids long. V gave up 0 bases and J gave up 1 base, with 18 bases separating them. From germline, CDR1 is SGHRS and CDR2 YFSETQ. This chain's CDR3 is CASSLAGGPLGGTDTQYF. The CDR3 DNA sequence: TGCGCCAGCAGCTTGGCCGGGGGGCCCTTAGGCGGCACAGATACGCAGTATTTT.